This T cell receptor (beta chain) was profiled in a study of neurological immune-mediated disorders. MiXCR, applied by TCRdb to the 5' RACE reads, yields one record per CDR3 protein. The sample shows about 46,000 distinct CDR3 sequences, 1.9% of them seen only once. Many counts were recorded for this clonotype. The germline V and J ends were trimmed by 1 base and 2 bases, with 14 bases remaining between them. This CDR3 spans 16 amino acids. Germline loops: CDR1 MGHRA, CDR2 YSYEKL. The specimen sequenced was PBMCs. V is TRBV4-1 and J is TRBJ2-5; the D gene is possibly TRBD2 (6 bases). The sequence was obtained from a woman aged 35 to 49 with multiple sclerosis. The CDR3 is CASSQVWRRGQETQYF. In DNA form, the CDR3 reads TGCGCCAGCAGCCAAGTATGGCGGCGGGGACAAGAGACCCAGTACTTC.